The rows below give T cell receptor beta chains drawn from one sample of a study of post-analysis software for immune sequencing data. MiXCR, run by TCRdb on the PCR reads, gives a single entry per CDR3 protein. Found here are about 460,000 distinct CDR3 sequences, approximately 45% of them singletons; the top ten hold 9% to 13%. Sequencing was carried out using blood. The source of these receptors is a girl under 18 with multiple sclerosis. Both conserved end residues are part of each CDR3. The D gene is left open where the match is weak. Rows may omit the clone size; those that give it use once, few, many or a size class.

D gene,V gene,J gene,CDR3 length,clone size,CDR3 protein,CDR3 DNA
-,TRBV10-3,TRBJ2-7,13,-,CATRTENSYEQYF,TGTGCCACGCGGACGGAAAACTCCTACGAGCAGTACTTC
TRBD2,TRBV28,TRBJ2-3,20,-,CASSLVLLAGESIGTDTQYF,TGTGCCAGCAGTTTAGTTTTATTAGCGGGAGAAAGCATCGGCACAGATACGCAGTATTTT
-,TRBV4-2,TRBJ1-1,13,few,CASSPPRMWMAFF,TGTGCCAGCAGCCCCCCCAGAATGTGGATGGCTTTCTTT
TRBD2,TRBV5-1,TRBJ2-7,14,-,CASSLYGTRDEQYF,TGCGCCAGCAGCTTATACGGGACTAGAGACGAGCAGTACTTC
TRBD1,TRBV3-1,TRBJ1-6,15,-,CASSPRGPLNSPLHF,TGTGCCAGCAGCCCCAGGGGGCCGCTGAATTCACCCCTCCACTTT
-,TRBV11-2,TRBJ1-1,14,-,CASSLDPDRSEAFF,TGTGCCAGCAGCTTAGACCCCGACAGATCTGAAGCTTTCTTT
TRBD2,TRBV7-6,TRBJ2-3,17,-,CASSLEASGISTDTQYF,TGTGCCAGCAGCTTAGAAGCGAGCGGGATAAGCACAGATACGCAGTATTTT
-,TRBV7-8,TRBJ2-1,11,-,CASILLDEQFF,TGTGCCAGCATCCTACTAGATGAGCAGTTCTTC
-,TRBV29-1,TRBJ1-1,13,few,CSVRRGENTEAFF,TGCAGCGTTCGAAGGGGCGAAAACACTGAAGCTTTCTTT
TRBD2,TRBV27,TRBJ2-3,16,-,CASSSQRAGGPNTQYF,TGTGCCAGCAGTTCCCAACGAGCGGGAGGGCCGAATACGCAGTATTTT
TRBD1,TRBV15,TRBJ1-2,14,-,CATSRDLTGGGYTF,TGTGCCACCAGCAGAGATTTAACAGGGGGAGGCTACACCTTC
TRBD1,TRBV28,TRBJ2-7,15,few,CASSLWGQGDPEQYF,TGTGCCAGCAGTTTGTGGGGGCAGGGGGACCCCGAGCAGTACTTC
-,TRBV7-9,TRBJ2-5,13,many,CASSPTGQETQYF,TGTGCCAGCAGCCCCACAGGCCAAGAGACCCAGTACTTC
TRBD2,TRBV20-1,TRBJ2-5,14,many,CSAGLASSQETQYF,TGCAGTGCTGGACTAGCGAGTTCCCAAGAGACCCAGTACTTC
-,TRBV7-2,TRBJ1-1,13,-,CASSLEGVLEAFF,TGTGCCAGCAGCTTAGAGGGAGTCCTAGAAGCTTTCTTT
TRBD2,TRBV28,TRBJ2-7,18,-,CASSFGVSGLAGAYEQYF,TGTGCCAGCAGTTTCGGAGTAAGTGGACTAGCGGGAGCCTACGAGCAGTACTTC
TRBD1,TRBV20-1,TRBJ1-2,18,-,CSASIGARGRLRDYGYTF,TGCAGTGCTAGCATAGGGGCCAGGGGGCGCCTTCGAGACTATGGCTACACCTTC
-,TRBV7-3,TRBJ2-1,13,-,CASSLSREDEQFF,TGTGCCAGCAGCTTAAGTAGGGAGGATGAGCAGTTCTTC
-,TRBV27,TRBJ1-5,13,few,CASSFQGSQPQHF,TGTGCCAGCAGTTTTCAGGGGAGTCAGCCCCAGCATTTT
-,TRBV20-1,TRBJ2-7,12,-,CSAREGVYEQYF,TGCAGTGCTAGAGAGGGGGTCTACGAGCAGTACTTC